The T cell receptor beta chain under discussion was sequenced for a study of T-cell reconstitution after alpha-beta-depleted transplantation in children (dated by TCRdb to the mid-2010s). Looking at the study overall: The study quantitatively tracked T-cell immune reconstitution after TCRalphabeta/CD19-depleted allogeneic hematopoietic cell transplantation in children using TCR repertoire profiling. The research as a whole found: In some patients, high TCRbeta diversity at day 60 was attributed to recipient T cells and intrathymic progenitors that had survived conditioning. About two months after transplant, the apparently early recovery of alphabetaT-cell counts reportedly depended on just several hundred clones that had expanded rapidly and came from non-depleted graft cells. The frequencies of hyperexpanded clones fell over the following months, and after one year, T-cell counts and TCRbeta diversity were mostly attributed to newly produced T cells.

Library method: PCR. The sample was run on an Illumina HiSeq 2500. Molecular barcoding was employed in the preparation of TCR libraries, with unique molecular identifiers being used to normalize TCRbeta repertoire quantification. Through fastp at Q25 and MiXCR, TCRdb rebuilt clones from the public reads, retaining in-frame beta chains. All rows with the same CDR3 protein become a single entry with the most common DNA and genes. The sample has more than 500,000 distinct CDR3 sequences on record, roughly 11% of them singletons. Clones ranked in the top ten supply approximately 14% of the sample. This clonotype showed up many times. Its antigen is unknown. There are no base qualities to consult, and no much larger clone falls within one base. The CDR3 sequence holds 15 residues, the cysteine and phenylalanine included. The only DNA kept is the CDR3, 45 bases in frame from the first base. Cut back by 2 bases and 2 bases, the V and J ends lie 10 bases apart.

The label giving this sample's treatment or condition can be read as: allogeneic hematopoietic cell transplantation with graft depleted of TCRalphabeta T cells and CD19 B cells. TCRalphabeta/CD19-depleted allogeneic hematopoietic cell grafts were given to the transplant recipients, all of whom were children. The chain is assembled from TRBV12-3 or TRBV12-4 and TRBJ2-1; the D gene is possibly TRBD2, with 6 bases matching. The sample here was PBMCs, mostly from graft donor cells, taken 180 days after TCRalphabeta/CD19-depleted stem cell transplant. The receptor was isolated from a female patient between 2 and 15 years old who had a stem cell transplant for aplastic anemia, so the T cells may come from the graft donor. This receptor carries the CDR3 CASSLRDSTYNEQFF. The DNA reads as follows: TGTGCCAGCAGTTTAAGGGACTCCACCTACAATGAGCAGTTCTTC.